The 24 T cell receptor beta chains listed next were all sequenced from one sample in a study of blood T cell repertoires in COVID-19. Profiling relied on immunoSEQ multiplex PCR, and the TCRdb table lists in-frame clones only, not all of them. The repertoire holds fewer than 350,000 clones, roughly 86% seen once, with approximately 10% in the top ten. The sample was peripheral blood. The origin of the receptors is a man under 40 with COVID-19, enrolled during active disease.

The gene calls are TRBV7-3 and TRBJ2-5, with TRBD1 matching 9 bases. Germline V gene lookup returns CDR1 SGHTA and CDR2 FQGTGA. The CDR3 loop spans 20 amino acids. V gave up 1 base and J gave up 2 bases; unmatched junction bases: 17. CDR3: CASSLKSRDRVLRGQETQYF. The CDR3, as DNA: TGTGCCAGCAGCTTAAAGTCCCGGGACAGGGTTTTGAGGGGGCAAGAGACCCAGTACTTC.

The rearrangement uses TRBV5-4 and TRBJ2-3, with D maybe TRBD2 (5 bases). Germline loops: CDR1 SGHNT, CDR2 YYREEE (reference sequence). This CDR3 region has 16 residues. V lost 2 bases to trimming and J lost 1 base, with 14 bases between them. The CDR3 DNA follows: TGTGCCAGCAGCTTCGCACCTCTAGCCCGCACAGATACGCAGTATTTT. It codes for CASSFAPLARTDTQYF.

This clone was observed a single time. This rearrangement joins TRBV6-2 or TRBV6-3 to TRBJ2-7, with 9 positions matching TRBD2. This CDR3 spans 14 amino acids. CDR1 is MNHEY, CDR2 SVGEGT, per germline. Trimming cost V 5 bases and J 6 bases; bases outside gene matches: 8. CDR3 sequence reads: CASSTPSGKGEQYF. The CDR3 DNA is TGTGCCAGCAGTACCCCTAGCGGGAAGGGCGAGCAGTACTTC.

The chain is built from TRBV5-1 and TRBJ2-3; 8 bases fit TRBD1. With V trimmed by 4 bases and J by 2 bases, 3 bases remained unmatched. This CDR3 region has 14 residues. From germline, CDR1 is SGHRS and CDR2 YFSETQ. This CDR3 is CASSTQGVTDTQYF. Written as DNA, the CDR3 is TGCGCCAGCAGCACACAGGGGGTCACAGATACGCAGTATTTT.

This clone was seen a handful of times. The chain employs TRBV2 and TRBJ1-2; perhaps TRBD1 as D (5 bases). There are 14 residues in the CDR3. Per germline, CDR1 SNHLY and CDR2 FYNNEI. V was pared by 1 base and J by 8 bases, with 14 bases between. The CDR3 loop is CASSEGRQGWGYTF. The CDR3 DNA follows: TGTGCCAGCAGTGAAGGCCGGCAGGGCTGGGGCTACACCTTC. The complete variable domain, with remaining parts taken from reference TRBV2 and TRBJ1-2, reads EPEVTQTPSHQVTQMGQEVILRCVPISNHLYFYWYRQILGQKVEFLVSFYNNEISEKSEIFDDQFSVERPDGSNFTLKIRSTKLEDSAMYFCASSEGRQGWGYTFGSGTRLTVV.

The rearrangement uses TRBV28 and TRBJ1-4; 7 bases are a match to TRBD1. Germline CDR1 MDHEN, CDR2 SYDVKM. The CDR3 spans 14 residues. V was pared by 3 bases and J by 10 bases, with 8 bases of the junction left unmatched. For the CDR3, the DNA is TGTGCCAGCAGTTTGCGCAGGGGGGAGCGAAAACTGTTTTTT. Translation gives CASSLRRGERKLFF.

To note about this clone: Other DNA sequences in this specimen translate into the identical CDR3. The chain is built from TRBV19 and TRBJ1-5; possible D gene TRBD1, 6 bases. Trimming took 3 bases from V and 4 from J, leaving 10 bases between them. The germline gives CDR1 LNHDA, CDR2 SQIVND (reference sequence). This CDR3 comprises 14 residues. The CDR3 nucleotides read TGTGCCAGTAGTATCCGGGACACAAATCAGCCCCAGCATTTT. Its translation is CASSIRDTNQPQHF.

The gene calls are TRBV18 and TRBJ2-1; TRBD1 matches at 10 bases. V shed 0 bases, J shed 3 bases, and the junction held 5 bases outside the gene matches. CDR1 KGHSH and CDR2 LQKENI come from the germline V gene. The CDR3 length is 17 residues. The CDR3 reads CASSPPQGQGYYNEQFF. CDR3 in DNA: TGTGCCAGCTCACCACCGCAGGGACAGGGGTACTACAATGAGCAGTTCTTC.

A note on this clone: At one end the junction does not follow the germline gene, possibly because of a read error. J is TRBJ1-2 and V is TRBV28; weak D call: TRBD1 (6 bases). CDR3 length equals 11 residues. Germline V gene lookup returns CDR1 MDHEN and CDR2 SYDVKM. CDR3 loop: CAGATNYGYTF. The CDR3, as DNA: TGCGCAGGGGCTACTAACTATGGCTACACCTTC.

The V and J genes are TRBV4-2 and TRBJ1-4, with D possibly matching TRBD1 (6 bases). Trimming removed 5 bases from V and 0 bases from J, with 13 bases in between. The CDR3 loop spans 16 amino acids. Germline lookup yields CDR1 LGHNA and CDR2 YNFKEQ. CDR3 residues: CASSVQGLSTNEKLFF. In nucleotides, the CDR3 is TGTGCCAGCAGCGTACAGGGTTTGTCAACTAATGAAAAACTGTTTTTT.

This chain joins TRBV25-1 and TRBJ1-1; TRBD1 aligns across 10 bases. Germline lookup yields CDR1 MGHDK and CDR2 SYGVNS. CDR3 length: 15 amino acids. V lost 5 bases and J lost 6; bases outside the gene matches: 9. CDR3 in amino acids: CASSSRQGAHAEAFF. Here the CDR3 DNA reads TGTGCCAGCAGTTCCCGACAGGGGGCACACGCTGAAGCTTTCTTT.

The J gene is TRBJ1-2, the V gene TRBV4-2, with 8 bases aligning to TRBD1. With 2 bases clipped from V and 4 bases from J, the junction kept 12 bases outside the gene matches. CDR3 length equals 17 residues. Germline V lookup: CDR1 LGHNA, CDR2 YNFKEQ. The CDR3 region has the DNA TGTGCCAGCAGCCAATTCCGGACAGGGAGGGATAGCTATGGCTACACCTTC. It codes for CASSQFRTGRDSYGYTF.

The rearrangement joins TRBV9 to TRBJ2-1; 10 nucleotides align to TRBD2. Losses at the gene ends were 4 bases for V and 3 bases for J; bases not matched to a gene: 4. Germline V gene data show CDR1 as SGDLS and CDR2 as YYNGEE. The CDR3 is 15 amino acids. Here the CDR3 DNA reads TGTGCCAGCAGCCCTAGCGGGGGACTCTACAATGAGCAGTTCTTC. Protein product: CASSPSGGLYNEQFF.

The chain combines TRBV12-3 or TRBV12-4 with TRBJ2-1; TRBD2 matches at 7 bases. J gave up 16 bases and V 3 bases, and 6 bases lay outside the gene matches. The CDR3 loop spans 11 amino acids. The DNA of the CDR3 is TGTGCCAGCAGTTTGGGAGGGTCGGGATTCTTC. It is translated as CASSLGGSGFF.

A few counts support this clone. The CDR3 bases are TGTGCCAGCAGCCTAGGACTAGCGGGGGGACGCACAGATACGCAGTATTTT. It translates to CASSLGLAGGRTDTQYF. This chain links TRBV7-9 with TRBJ2-3; the match to TRBD2 covers 14 bases. CDR1 is SEHNR, CDR2 FQNEAQ, per germline (reference sequence). Trimming at V came to 5 bases and at J to 1 base, leaving 5 bases not matched to a gene. This CDR3 is 17 amino acids long.

The chain combines TRBV7-9 with TRBJ2-5; tentatively, D is TRBD2 (5 bases). Germline V gives CDR1 SEHNR, CDR2 FQNEAQ (reference sequence). V gave up 4 bases and J gave up 0 bases, with 24 bases separating them. The CDR3 covers 19 residues. CDR3 residues: CASSSQRTLMEGYQETQYF. CDR3 DNA sequence: TGTGCCAGCAGCTCCCAGCGGACCCTTATGGAAGGGTACCAAGAGACCCAGTACTTC.

This chain links TRBV3-1 (or the pseudogene TRBV3-2) with TRBJ1-1; D possibly corresponds to TRBD1 (5 bases). V gave up 4 bases and J gave up 1 base, with 7 bases separating them. CDR3 length equals 13 residues. Per the germline V gene, CDR1 is LGHDT and CDR2 is YNNKEL (reference sequence). CDR3 sequence (DNA): TGTGCCAGCAGCCGTGGGGCGAACACTGAAGCTTTCTTT. Translated: CASSRGANTEAFF.

The V gene is TRBV5-1, the J gene TRBJ1-1; D not certain. This CDR3 spans 14 amino acids. V was cut by 0 bases and J by 0 bases, with 6 bases left in between. Germline V gene data show CDR1 as SGHRS and CDR2 as YFSETQ. CDR3 DNA: TGCGCCAGCAGCTTGGGGGCCGTGAACACTGAAGCTTTCTTT. It codes for CASSLGAVNTEAFF.

The V call is TRBV4-2, the J call TRBJ2-3; weak D call: TRBD2 (5 bases). The CDR3 covers 15 residues. Trimming took off 0 bases at V and 2 bases at J, with 9 bases between the two ends. Germline assignment: CDR1 LGHNA and CDR2 YNFKEQ. The CDR3 nucleotides read TGTGCCAGCAGCCAAGAAGGGCTAGCCACAGATACGCAGTATTTT. As protein: CASSQEGLATDTQYF.

The rearrangement uses TRBV4-1 and TRBJ2-7, with D perhaps matching TRBD1 (6 bases). Germline-derived CDR1 and CDR2 are MGHRA and YSYEKL. Trimming removed 0 bases from V and 3 bases from J, with 12 bases in between. This CDR3 spans 15 amino acids. This CDR3 reads CASSQEGYRVYEQYF. As DNA, the CDR3 is TGCGCCAGCAGCCAAGAAGGGTACAGGGTCTACGAGCAGTACTTC.

The chain employs TRBV2 and TRBJ1-2, with 10 bases identical to TRBD1. Germline CDR1 SNHLY, CDR2 FYNNEI. The CDR3 spans 18 residues. Unmatched junction bases numbered 17, after V lost 8 bases and J lost 2 bases. This CDR3 is CASVVGVPGTGANYGYTF. In nucleotides, the CDR3 is TGTGCCAGCGTAGTGGGGGTTCCCGGGACAGGGGCCAACTATGGCTACACCTTC.

The V and J genes are TRBV3-1 (or the pseudogene TRBV3-2) and TRBJ1-1; a weak D match, TRBD1 (6 bases). V lost 7 bases, J lost 8 bases, and 17 bases lay in between. Germline V gives CDR1 LGHDT, CDR2 YNNKEL (reference sequence). This CDR3 spans 13 amino acids. CDR3 DNA: TGTGCCAGCAACTTCAAGGGGACACTCGAAGCTTTCTTT. It specifies CASNFKGTLEAFF.

This rearrangement joins TRBV15 to TRBJ1-2; D possibly corresponds to TRBD1 (5 bases). V was cut by 1 base and J by 7 bases, with 10 bases left in between. The CDR3 runs to 13 residues. The germline CDR1 and CDR2 sequences are LNHNV and YYDKDF (reference sequence). CDR3 in DNA: TGTGCCACCAGCAGAGGGAGGGGCTCTGGCTACACCTTC. It codes for CATSRGRGSGYTF.

The chain has TRBV20-1 and TRBJ1-5, with TRBD1 matching 9 bases. The ends lost 3 bases at V and 5 bases at J; junction bases unmatched: 5. The CDR3 is made up of 14 amino acids. Germline V CDR1 and CDR2: DFQATT, SNEGSKA (reference sequence). The CDR3 coding sequence is TGCAGTGCTAGTCGGACAGGGGATGATCAGCCCCAGCATTTT. Amino acid sequence: CSASRTGDDQPQHF.